These 2 T cell receptor beta chains were all obtained from the same sample, sequenced in a study of blood T cells in healthy people across ages. The authors ran a second PCR of about 7 to 11 cycles using a sample-barcoded 5' primer and a J-beta primer mix. MiXCR, run by TCRdb on the 5' RACE reads, gives a single entry per CDR3 protein. The sample yields about 780,000 distinct CDR3 sequences, more than 35% seen once. The sequencing input was blood. These receptor sequences come from a man aged 80 or over in good health.

The V call is TRBV29-1, the J call TRBJ2-5; D remains ambiguous. Trimming took 4 bases from V and 1 from J, leaving 10 bases between them. Germline lookup yields CDR1 SQVTM and CDR2 ANQGSEA. The length of the CDR3 is 13 residues. CDR3 residues: CSVGGRTQETQYF. DNA for the CDR3: TGCAGCGTTGGTGGACGGACCCAAGAGACCCAGTACTTC.

This clonotype was seen at least ten times. The chain has TRBV7-2 and TRBJ2-1; 8 bases align to TRBD2. The CDR3 is 16 residues long. V lost 3 bases to trimming and J lost 1 base; unmatched junction nucleotides: 5. CDR1 SGHTA and CDR2 FQGNSA come from the germline V gene. In DNA form, the CDR3 reads TGTGCCAGCAGCTTTTCCAGCGGGAGTTCCTACAATGAGCAGTTCTTC. Translating gives CASSFSSGSSYNEQFF. Full variable domain (missing parts from reference TRBV7-2 and TRBJ2-1): GAGVSQSPSNKVTEKGKDVELRCDPISGHTALYWYRQSLGQGLEFLIYFQGNSAPDKSGLPSDRFSAERTGGSVSTLTIQRTQQEDSAVYLCASSFSSGSSYNEQFFGPGTRLTVL.